The clone carrying this T cell receptor beta chain has just one count. Its specificity is unknown. The sample holds other DNA sequences that translate to the same CDR3. Libraries were prepared by immunoSEQ multiplex PCR; TCRdb keeps only in-frame clonotypes and omits some of them. The sample includes 2 million to 2.5 million clones, roughly 93% of them seen just once. This sample was taken from a study of shared clonotypes between healthy human individuals. Study in general: Used for every donor were three CD4 naive, three CD4 memory, two CD8 naive and one CD8 memory plate. Study-level findings and limits: Naive CD4 clonotypes were shared across a handful of donors at 4.5% to 6%.

This sequence was found in a man between 18 and 29 years old in good health. Some clones in this sample may be carry-over from other donors' samples. Sequenced sample: naive CD4+ T cells from PBMCs. Sample subset: CD45RA+ positively selected.

CDR3 coding DNA: TGTGCCATCAGTGAAGGACAGGGGGCCAACGAGCAGTACTTC. It yields the protein CAISEGQGANEQYF. The chain uses TRBV10-3 and TRBJ2-7; 11 positions agree with TRBD1. Trimming took 3 bases from V and 5 from J; bases not matched to a gene: 3. The V gene's germline CDR1 is ENHRY and CDR2 SYGVKD. This CDR3 is built from 14 residues.